A single sample is the source of the 15 T cell receptor beta chains below, sequenced in a study of blood T cell repertoires in COVID-19. TCRdb keeps only in-frame clones here, not all; method: immunoSEQ multiplex PCR. The repertoire consists of 130,000 or so clones, with 80% to 90% occurring once and the leading ten covering about 2.5%. Sequencing was carried out using peripheral blood. These TCRs come from a man aged 45-65 years with active COVID-19.

This chain links TRBV24-1 with TRBJ2-6; weak D call: TRBD1 (6 bases). V dropped 6 bases and J dropped 0 bases, with 8 bases sitting between them. The length of the CDR3 is 15 residues. Germline V lookup: CDR1 KGHDR, CDR2 SFDVKD. CDR3 protein: CATSRQVSGANVLTF. The DNA of the CDR3 is TGTGCCACCAGTCGACAGGTCTCTGGGGCCAACGTCCTGACTTTC.

The J gene is TRBJ1-6, the V gene TRBV9; D not resolved. This CDR3 is 15 amino acids long. Trimming pared 2 bases from V and 2 bases from J, leaving 8 bases between. The germline V gene encodes CDR1 SGDLS and CDR2 YYNGEE. The CDR3 DNA follows: TGTGCCAGCAGCGTTGACGGAGCCTATAATTCACCCCTCCACTTT. Translation: CASSVDGAYNSPLHF.

The chain carries TRBV19 and TRBJ2-1, with D maybe TRBD2 (7 bases). The V gene lost 0 bases and the J gene lost 10 bases, with 19 bases spanning the gap. The germline V gene has CDR1 LNHDA and CDR2 SQIVND (reference sequence). This CDR3 is built from 16 residues. Here the CDR3 reads CASSIESRPGGGEQFF. In DNA, the CDR3 is TGTGCCAGTAGTATAGAGAGCCGGCCGGGGGGCGGCGAGCAGTTCTTC.

V is TRBV5-4 and J is TRBJ2-3; D may be TRBD1 (5 bases). This CDR3 comprises 15 residues. The germline CDR1 and CDR2 sequences are SGHNT and YYREEE (reference sequence). V dropped 5 bases and J dropped 6 bases, with 19 bases sitting between them. The CDR3 bases are TGTGCCAGCAGTACGGACACTGCCGCGGTTGATACGCAGTATTTT. It specifies CASSTDTAAVDTQYF.

V is TRBV7-9 and J is TRBJ1-3; tentatively, D is TRBD1 (5 bases). V shed 4 bases and J shed 7 bases, with 14 bases lying between them. This CDR3 spans 14 amino acids. Germline V CDR1 and CDR2: SEHNR, FQNEAQ (reference sequence). Here the CDR3 DNA reads TGTGCCAGCAGCTCCAGGGTTGGCTCCAACACCATATATTTT. Protein sequence: CASSSRVGSNTIYF.

This clone appeared a single time. The chain is built from TRBV9 and TRBJ1-5; tentative D call: TRBD1 (5 bases). There are 15 residues in the CDR3. Germline lookup yields CDR1 SGDLS and CDR2 YYNGEE. V lost 0 bases and J lost 6, with 13 bases in between. CDR3 residues: CASSVAGGEGQPQHF. The CDR3 DNA sequence: TGTGCCAGCAGCGTAGCTGGGGGGGAAGGTCAGCCCCAGCATTTT.

V and J are TRBV9 and TRBJ2-1, with TRBD2 matching over 9 bases. The germline V gene has CDR1 SGDLS and CDR2 YYNGEE. V dropped 7 bases and J dropped 10; count of bases not matched to a gene: 15. CDR3 size: 15 residues. DNA for the CDR3: TGTGCCAGCGCTCCCTTAGCGGGGGCAACCTGGGAGCAGTTCTTC. Amino acid sequence: CASAPLAGATWEQFF.

The rearrangement links TRBV6-6 to TRBJ2-3; TRBD2 matches 7 bases. The CDR3 spans 14 residues. Germline V gene sequence: CDR1 MNHNY, CDR2 SVGAGI (reference sequence). V was pared by 2 bases and J by 6 bases, with 5 bases of the junction left unmatched. CDR3 sequence reads: CASSYEWEGDTQYF. The CDR3 coding sequence is TGTGCCAGCAGTTACGAGTGGGAGGGGGATACGCAGTATTTT.

The chain joins TRBV10-3 to TRBJ1-5; the D gene is possibly TRBD1 (6 bases). V lost 4 bases to trimming and J lost 3 bases, with 10 bases between them. Germline V CDR1 and CDR2: ENHRY, SYGVKD. This CDR3 spans 14 amino acids. The CDR3 sequence: CAISVGQSNQPQHF. The CDR3 DNA sequence: TGTGCCATCAGTGTCGGACAGTCCAATCAGCCCCAGCATTTT.

CDR3 DNA sequence: TGTGCCAGCAGCTTAATGGAGACTAGCCTGTCCGGTGAGCAGTTCTTC. Its translation: CASSLMETSLSGEQFF. The chain employs TRBV9 and TRBJ2-1; 7 bases line up with TRBD2. This CDR3 has 16 amino acids. V gave up 4 bases and J gave up 9 bases; unmatched junction bases: 16. Germline V gene sequence: CDR1 SGDLS, CDR2 YYNGEE.

The chain is built from TRBV5-1 and TRBJ2-3, with 7 bases that match TRBD2. With V trimmed by 4 bases and J by 6 bases, 8 bases remained unmatched. This CDR3 is built from 14 residues. Germline V gives CDR1 SGHRS, CDR2 YFSETQ. As DNA, the CDR3 is TGCGCCAGCAGCCCAGGGACTATCCACGATACGCAGTATTTT. It codes for CASSPGTIHDTQYF.

The chain uses TRBV11-1 and TRBJ2-1, with TRBD2 identical over 7 bases. CDR3 size: 14 residues. V gave up 8 bases and J gave up 2 bases; unmatched junction bases: 6. Germline CDR1 SGHAT, CDR2 FQDESV (reference sequence). The CDR3 sequence: CASGAGVTYNEQFF. The CDR3 DNA reads TGTGCCAGCGGGGCGGGGGTGACCTACAATGAGCAGTTCTTC.

The chain combines TRBV10-2 with TRBJ2-3; 8 bases are a match to TRBD1. The CDR3 contains 15 residues. The ends lost 9 bases at V and 2 bases at J; junction bases unmatched: 10. The germline V gene has CDR1 WSHSY and CDR2 SAAADI. This chain's CDR3 is CASNDRDRTTDTQYF. The CDR3, as DNA: TGCGCCAGTAACGACCGGGACAGGACCACAGATACGCAGTATTTT.

The chain links TRBV15 to TRBJ2-7; D is perhaps TRBD1 (5 bases). Germline CDR1 is LNHNV and CDR2 is YYDKDF (reference sequence). The CDR3 consists of 13 residues. The V end was cut by 0 bases, the J end by 3 bases, with 6 bases between. CDR3 protein: CATSRDQGYEQYF. The CDR3 region has the DNA TGTGCCACCAGCAGAGATCAGGGCTACGAGCAGTACTTC.

The chain is built from TRBV7-2 and TRBJ1-5; D remains unclear. Germline lookup yields CDR1 SGHTA and CDR2 FQGNSA. CDR3 size: 15 residues. Trimming shortened V by 3 bases and J by 2 bases, and 11 bases separated the two germline ends. This chain's CDR3 is CASSFSPGGNQPQHF. CDR3 nucleotides: TGTGCCAGCAGCTTTAGCCCTGGAGGCAATCAGCCCCAGCATTTT.